The 3 T cell receptor beta chains below all came from one sample that was sequenced in a study of shared clonotypes between healthy human individuals. Libraries were prepared by immunoSEQ multiplex PCR; TCRdb keeps only in-frame clonotypes and omits some of them. The profile shows 2.5 million or so clones, around 94% of them singletons. The material sequenced was naive CD4+ T cells sorted from blood. Subset: CD45RA+ positively selected. These receptor sequences come from a young man in good health.

This chain links TRBV7-2 with TRBJ2-4; TRBD1 agrees at 11 bases. This CDR3 has 17 amino acids. The V segment lost 5 bases and the J segment 6 bases; nucleotides outside the gene matches: 12. Per the germline V gene, CDR1 is SGHTA and CDR2 is FQGNSA. Written as DNA, the CDR3 is TGTGCCAGCAGCCTTACATCCGGGACAGGGGGACGAAACATTCAGTACTTC. It specifies CASSLTSGTGGRNIQYF.

The rearrangement links TRBV7-2 to TRBJ2-5; a weak D match, TRBD2 (6 bases). Germline V gene data show CDR1 as SGHTA and CDR2 as FQGNSA. Between the trimmed V and J ends, which lost 0 bases and 3 bases, there was a span of 11 bases. This CDR3 is 15 amino acids long. CDR3 protein: CASSLAGLSKETQYF. CDR3 DNA sequence: TGTGCCAGCAGCTTAGCGGGACTGTCTAAAGAGACCCAGTACTTC.

The J gene is TRBJ2-1, the V gene TRBV30, with 7 bases aligning to TRBD2. The CDR3 is 13 amino acids. Losses at the gene ends were 0 bases for V and 6 bases for J; bases not matched to a gene: 2. From germline, CDR1 is GTSNPN and CDR2 SVGIG (reference sequence). The CDR3 loop is CAWSVSSGNEQFF. The CDR3 bases are TGTGCCTGGAGTGTGTCTAGCGGCAATGAGCAGTTCTTC. Based on the CDR3 plus reference TRBV30 and TRBJ2-1, the full variable domain is SQTIHQWPATLVQPVGSPLSLECTVEGTSNPNLYWYRQAAGRGLQLLFYSVGIGQISSEVPQNLSASRPQDRQFILSSKKLLLSDSGFYLCAWSVSSGNEQFFGPGTRLTVL.